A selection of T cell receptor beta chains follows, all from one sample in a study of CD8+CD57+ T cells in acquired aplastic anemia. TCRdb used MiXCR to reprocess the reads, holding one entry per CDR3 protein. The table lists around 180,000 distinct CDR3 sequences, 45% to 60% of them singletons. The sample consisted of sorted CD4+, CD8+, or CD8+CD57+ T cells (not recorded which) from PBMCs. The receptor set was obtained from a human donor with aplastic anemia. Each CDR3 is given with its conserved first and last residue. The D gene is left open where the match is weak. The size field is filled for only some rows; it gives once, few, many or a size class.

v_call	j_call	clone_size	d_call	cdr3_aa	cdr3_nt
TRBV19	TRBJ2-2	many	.	CASSGMMLGGELFF	TGTGCCAGTAGTGGCATGATGCTCGGAGGGGAGCTGTTTTTT
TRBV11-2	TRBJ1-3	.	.	CATRQPGNTIYF	TGTGCCACAAGACAGCCTGGAAACACCATATATTTT
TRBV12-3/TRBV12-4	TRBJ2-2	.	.	CASSLNGGVELFF	TGTGCCAGCAGTTTAAACGGTGGGGTGGAGCTGTTTTTT
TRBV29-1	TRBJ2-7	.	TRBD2	CSVDRGGNEQYF	TGCAGCGTTGATAGGGGAGGGAACGAGCAGTACTTC
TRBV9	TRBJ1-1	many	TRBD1	CASSDRTGGNTEAFF	TGTGCCAGCAGCGACCGGACAGGGGGCAACACTGAAGCTTTCTTT
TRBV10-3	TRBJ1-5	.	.	CATSTGLNEAQHF	TGTGCCACGTCGACAGGTCTTAACGAGGCCCAGCATTTT
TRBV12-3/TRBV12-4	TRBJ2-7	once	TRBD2	CASSFSLANEQYF	TGTGCCAGCAGTTTCTCACTAGCGAACGAGCAGTACTTC
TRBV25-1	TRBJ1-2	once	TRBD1	CASSASAGGLGYTF	TGTGCCAGCAGTGCTTCGGCAGGGGGCCTTGGCTACACCTTC
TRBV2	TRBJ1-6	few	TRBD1	CANTGQNSPLHF	TGTGCCAACACGGGACAGAATTCACCCCTCCACTTT
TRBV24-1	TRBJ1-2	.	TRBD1	CATSDRDRVAGYTF	TGTGCCACCAGTGATCGGGACAGGGTTGCTGGCTACACCTTC
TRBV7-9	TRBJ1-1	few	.	CASSPTGNTEAFF	TGTGCCAGCAGCCCGACAGGGAACACTGAAGCTTTCTTT
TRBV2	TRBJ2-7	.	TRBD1	CASRHKTGSSYEQYF	TGTGCCAGCAGACACAAGACAGGGTCCTCCTACGAGCAGTACTTC
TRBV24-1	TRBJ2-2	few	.	CATSDGANTGELFF	TGTGCCACCAGTGACGGCGCGAACACCGGGGAGCTGTTTTTT
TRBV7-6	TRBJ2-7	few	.	CASSLIGEGRWDF	TGTGCCAGCAGCTTAATCGGTGAGGGGCGATGGGACTTC
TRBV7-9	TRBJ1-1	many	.	CASSLYGGNTEAFF	TGTGCCAGCAGCTTATATGGTGGGAACACTGAAGCTTTCTTT
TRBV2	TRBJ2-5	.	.	CASMLETQYF	TGTGCCAGCATGTTGGAGACCCAGTACTTC
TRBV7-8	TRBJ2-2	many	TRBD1	CASSPGRTGNTGELFF	TGTGCCAGCAGCCCCGGCCGGACAGGAAACACCGGGGAGCTGTTTTTT
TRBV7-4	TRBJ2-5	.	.	CALICSAIQETQYF	.
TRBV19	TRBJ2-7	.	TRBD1	CASSGTGFEQYF	TGTGCCAGTAGCGGGACAGGGTTCGAGCAGTACTTC
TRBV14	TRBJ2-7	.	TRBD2	CASSKPRHKLAGSPRRQYF	TGTGCCAGCAGCAAGCCTAGACACAAACTAGCGGGGTCCCCACGTCGGCAGTACTTC
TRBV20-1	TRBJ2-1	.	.	CSARDRVHYNEQFF	TGCAGTGCTAGAGACAGGGTCCATTACAATGAGCAGTTCTTC
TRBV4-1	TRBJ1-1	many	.	CASSQLPGILNGAFF	TGCGCCAGCAGCCAGCTACCGGGAATCTTAAACGGCGCTTTCTTT
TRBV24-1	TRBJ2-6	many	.	CATGQTGANVLTF	TGTGCCACCGGACAGACTGGGGCCAACGTCCTGACTTTC
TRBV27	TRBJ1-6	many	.	CASSLGAGDSPLHF	TGTGCCAGCAGTTTAGGGGCAGGGGATTCACCCCTCCACTTT
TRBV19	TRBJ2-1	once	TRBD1	CASSIVGTGSEQFF	TGTGCCAGTAGTATTGTCGGGACAGGGTCTGAGCAGTTCTTC
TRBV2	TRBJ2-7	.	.	CASSEAGGRSYEQYF	TGTGCCAGCAGTGAAGCGGGGGGCCGCTCCTACGAGCAGTACTTC
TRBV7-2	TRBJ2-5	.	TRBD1	CASSATGGKGTQYF	TGTGCCAGCAGCGCGACAGGGGGCAAGGGGACCCAGTACTTC
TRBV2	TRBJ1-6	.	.	CASSGGQRSPLHF	TGTGCCAGCAGTGGCGGCCAACGTTCACCCCTCCACTTT
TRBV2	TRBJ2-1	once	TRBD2	CASSPRPAGAEQFF	TGCGCCAGCAGCCCGCGACCAGCGGGGGCTGAGCAGTTCTTC